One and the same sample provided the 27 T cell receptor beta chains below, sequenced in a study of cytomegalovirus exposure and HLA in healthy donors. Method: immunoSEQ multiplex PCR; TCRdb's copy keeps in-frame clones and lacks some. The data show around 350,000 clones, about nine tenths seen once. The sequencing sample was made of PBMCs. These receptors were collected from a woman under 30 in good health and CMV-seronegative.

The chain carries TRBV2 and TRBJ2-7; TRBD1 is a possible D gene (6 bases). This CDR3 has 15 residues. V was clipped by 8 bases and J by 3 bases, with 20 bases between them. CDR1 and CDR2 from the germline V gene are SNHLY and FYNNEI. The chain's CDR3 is CASLGWGHTYYEQYF. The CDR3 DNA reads TGTGCCAGCCTAGGGTGGGGGCATACCTACTACGAGCAGTACTTC.

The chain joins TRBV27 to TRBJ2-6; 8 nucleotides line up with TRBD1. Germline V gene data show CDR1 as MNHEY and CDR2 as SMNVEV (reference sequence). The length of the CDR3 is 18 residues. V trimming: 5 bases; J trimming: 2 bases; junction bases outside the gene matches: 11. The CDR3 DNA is TGTGCCAGCAGTGCCCCGACAGGGGCCCTCCCTGGGGCCAACGTCCTGACTTTC. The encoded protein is CASSAPTGALPGANVLTF.

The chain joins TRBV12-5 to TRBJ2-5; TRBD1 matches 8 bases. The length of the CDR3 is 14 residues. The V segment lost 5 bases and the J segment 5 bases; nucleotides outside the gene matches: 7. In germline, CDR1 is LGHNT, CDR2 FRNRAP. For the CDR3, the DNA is TGTGCTAGTGGTCCGGACAGGGATGGGGAGACCCAGTACTTC. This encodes CASGPDRDGETQYF.

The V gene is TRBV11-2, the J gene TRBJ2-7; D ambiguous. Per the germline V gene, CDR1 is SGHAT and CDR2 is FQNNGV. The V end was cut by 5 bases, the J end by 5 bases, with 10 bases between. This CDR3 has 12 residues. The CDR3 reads CASSPRSDEQYF. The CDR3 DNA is TGTGCCAGCAGCCCCCGGTCCGACGAGCAGTACTTC.

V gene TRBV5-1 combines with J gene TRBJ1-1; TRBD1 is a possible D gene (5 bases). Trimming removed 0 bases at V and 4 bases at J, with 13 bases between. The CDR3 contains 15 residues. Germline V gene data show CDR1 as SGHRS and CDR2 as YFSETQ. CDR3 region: CASSLDEGRVTEAFF. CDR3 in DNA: TGCGCCAGCAGCTTGGATGAGGGGAGGGTCACTGAAGCTTTCTTT.

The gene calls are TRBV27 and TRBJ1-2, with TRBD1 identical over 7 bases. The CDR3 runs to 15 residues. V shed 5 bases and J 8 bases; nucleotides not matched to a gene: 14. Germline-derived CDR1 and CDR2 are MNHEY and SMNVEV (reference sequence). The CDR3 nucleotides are TGTGCCAGCAGTCCCTGGGACAGACTTACGGGGGGCTACACCTTC. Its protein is CASSPWDRLTGGYTF.

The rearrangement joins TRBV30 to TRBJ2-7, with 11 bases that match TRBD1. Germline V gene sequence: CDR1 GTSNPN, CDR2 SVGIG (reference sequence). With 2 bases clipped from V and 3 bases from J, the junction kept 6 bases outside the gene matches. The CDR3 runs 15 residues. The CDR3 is CAWSSRGTGGYEQYF. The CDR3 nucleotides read TGTGCCTGGAGTAGTAGGGGGACAGGGGGCTACGAGCAGTACTTC.

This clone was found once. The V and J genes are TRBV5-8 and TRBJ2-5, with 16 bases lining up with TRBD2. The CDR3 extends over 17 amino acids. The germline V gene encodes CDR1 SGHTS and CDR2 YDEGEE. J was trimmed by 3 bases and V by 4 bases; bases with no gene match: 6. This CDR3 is CASSPGLAGGIKETQYF. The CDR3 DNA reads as TGTGCCAGCAGCCCGGGACTAGCGGGAGGGATCAAAGAGACCCAGTACTTC.

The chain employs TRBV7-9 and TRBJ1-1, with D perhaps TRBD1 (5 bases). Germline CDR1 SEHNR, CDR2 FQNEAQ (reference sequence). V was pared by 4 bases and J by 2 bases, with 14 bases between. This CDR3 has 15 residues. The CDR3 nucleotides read TGTGCCAGCAGCTCAACGGGGGACCTCAACACTGAAGCTTTCTTT. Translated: CASSSTGDLNTEAFF. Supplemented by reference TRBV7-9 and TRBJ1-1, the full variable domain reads DTGVSQNPRHKITKRGQNVTFRCDPISEHNRLYWYRQTLGQGPEFLTYFQNEAQLEKSRLLSDRFSAERPKGSFSTLEIQRTEQGDSAMYLCASSSTGDLNTEAFFGQGTRLTVV.

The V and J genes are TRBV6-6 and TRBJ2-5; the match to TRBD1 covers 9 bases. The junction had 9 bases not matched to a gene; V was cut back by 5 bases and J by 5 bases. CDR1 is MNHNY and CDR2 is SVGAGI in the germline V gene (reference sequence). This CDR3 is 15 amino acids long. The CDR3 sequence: CASSQTQGAFETQYF. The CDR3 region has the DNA TGTGCCAGCAGTCAAACACAGGGGGCGTTCGAGACCCAGTACTTC.

The CDR3: CASSFNAQREFQETQYF. CDR3 bases: TGTGCCAGCAGCTTTAATGCACAGCGGGAGTTCCAAGAGACCCAGTACTTC. J is TRBJ2-5 and V is TRBV7-8; 8 bases agree with TRBD2. This CDR3 spans 17 amino acids. Germline lookup yields CDR1 SGHVS and CDR2 FQNEAQ. V lost 3 bases to trimming and J lost 1 base; unmatched junction nucleotides: 10.

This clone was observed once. CDR3 amino acids: CATSRALNEKLFF. Written as DNA, the CDR3 is TGTGCCACCAGCAGGGCCCTGAATGAAAAACTGTTTTTT. The rearrangement uses TRBV15 and TRBJ1-4; no clear D gene. This CDR3 is built from 13 residues. Between the trimmed V and J ends, which lost 3 bases and 5 bases, there was a span of 7 bases. Germline V gene sequence: CDR1 LNHNV, CDR2 YYDKDF (reference sequence).

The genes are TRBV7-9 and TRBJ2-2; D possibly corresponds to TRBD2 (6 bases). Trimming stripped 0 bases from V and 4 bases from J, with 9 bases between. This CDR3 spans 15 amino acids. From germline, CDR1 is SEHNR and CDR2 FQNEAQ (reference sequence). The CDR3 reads CASSLARGGTGELFF. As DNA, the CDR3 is TGTGCCAGCAGCTTAGCGCGGGGTGGCACCGGGGAGCTGTTTTTT.

CDR3 region: CASRWGLEQYF. In DNA, the CDR3 is TGTGCCAGCAGGTGGGGACTGGAGCAGTACTTC. The chain joins TRBV2 to TRBJ2-7; D is perhaps TRBD2 (6 bases). This CDR3 comprises 11 residues. In germline, CDR1 is SNHLY, CDR2 FYNNEI. Trimming shortened V by 6 bases and J by 7 bases, and 10 bases separated the two germline ends.

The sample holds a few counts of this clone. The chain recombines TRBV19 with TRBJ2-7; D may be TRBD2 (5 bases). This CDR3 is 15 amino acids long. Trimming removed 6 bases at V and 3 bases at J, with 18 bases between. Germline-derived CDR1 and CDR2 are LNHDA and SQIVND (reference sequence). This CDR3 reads CASSPFAIGVYEQYF. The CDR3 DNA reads TGTGCCAGTAGCCCCTTCGCGATCGGGGTCTACGAGCAGTACTTC.

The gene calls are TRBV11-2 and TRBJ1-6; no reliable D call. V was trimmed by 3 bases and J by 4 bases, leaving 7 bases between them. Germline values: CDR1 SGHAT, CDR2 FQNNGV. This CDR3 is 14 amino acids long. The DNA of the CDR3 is TGTGCCAGCAGCTTCCAGGCTTATAATTCACCCCTCCACTTT. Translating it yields CASSFQAYNSPLHF.

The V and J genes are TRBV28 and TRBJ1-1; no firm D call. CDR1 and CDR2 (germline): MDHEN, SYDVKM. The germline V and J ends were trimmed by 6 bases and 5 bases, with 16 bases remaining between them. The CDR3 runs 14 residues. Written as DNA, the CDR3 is TGTGCCAGCAGCCCAGACCACAGCAGTACTGAAGCTTTCTTT. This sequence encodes CASSPDHSSTEAFF.

The CDR3 sequence: CASSLTSGDSTDTQYF. The CDR3 nucleotides are TGTGCCAGCAGTTTGACTAGCGGGGATAGCACAGATACGCAGTATTTT. The J gene is TRBJ2-3, the V gene TRBV6-5; 11 bases agree with TRBD2. The V and J ends lost 4 bases and 0 bases, in that order; junction bases with no gene match: 3. CDR3 size: 16 residues. Germline CDR1 and CDR2: MNHEY and SVGAGI.

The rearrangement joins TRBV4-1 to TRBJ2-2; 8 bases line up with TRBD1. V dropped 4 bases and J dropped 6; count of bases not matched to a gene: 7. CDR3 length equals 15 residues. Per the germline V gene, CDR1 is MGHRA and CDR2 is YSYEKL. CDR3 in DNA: TGCGCCAGCAGCCCCTCACAGGGGGTGGCCGGGGAGCTGTTTTTT. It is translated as CASSPSQGVAGELFF.

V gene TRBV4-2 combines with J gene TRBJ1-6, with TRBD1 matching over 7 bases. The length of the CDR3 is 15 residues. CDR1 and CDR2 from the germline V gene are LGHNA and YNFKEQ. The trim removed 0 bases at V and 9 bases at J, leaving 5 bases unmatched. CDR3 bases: TGTGCCAGCAGCCAAGAGGCAGGGGGGAGTTCACCCCTCCACTTT. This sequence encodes CASSQEAGGSSPLHF.

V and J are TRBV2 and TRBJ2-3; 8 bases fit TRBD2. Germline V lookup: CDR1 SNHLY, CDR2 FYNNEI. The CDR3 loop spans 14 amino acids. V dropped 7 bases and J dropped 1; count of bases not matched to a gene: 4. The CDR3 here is CASTPGGRTDTQYF. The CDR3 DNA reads TGTGCCAGCACCCCGGGGGGGCGCACAGATACGCAGTATTTT. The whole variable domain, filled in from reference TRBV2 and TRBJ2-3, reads EPEVTQTPSHQVTQMGQEVILRCVPISNHLYFYWYRQILGQKVEFLVSFYNNEISEKSEIFDDQFSVERPDGSNFTLKIRSTKLEDSAMYFCASTPGGRTDTQYFGPGTRLTVL.

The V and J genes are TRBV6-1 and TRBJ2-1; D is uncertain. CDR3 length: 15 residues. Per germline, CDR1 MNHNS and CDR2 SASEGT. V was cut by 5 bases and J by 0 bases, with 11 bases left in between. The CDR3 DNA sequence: TGTGCCAGCAGTCGACGGAGTAGCTCCTACAATGAGCAGTTCTTC. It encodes CASSRRSSSYNEQFF.

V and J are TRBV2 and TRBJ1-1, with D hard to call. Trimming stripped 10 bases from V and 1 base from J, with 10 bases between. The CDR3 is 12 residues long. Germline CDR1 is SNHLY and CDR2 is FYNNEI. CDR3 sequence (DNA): TGTGCCACCCTTAGAGGGAACACTGAAGCTTTCTTT. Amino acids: CATLRGNTEAFF.

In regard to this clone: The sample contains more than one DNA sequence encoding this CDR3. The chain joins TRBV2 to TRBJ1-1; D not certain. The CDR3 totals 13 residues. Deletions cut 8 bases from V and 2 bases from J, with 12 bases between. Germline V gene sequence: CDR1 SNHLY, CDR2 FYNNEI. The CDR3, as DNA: TGTGCCAGCCGTCGTGAACTAAACACTGAAGCTTTCTTT. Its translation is CASRRELNTEAFF.

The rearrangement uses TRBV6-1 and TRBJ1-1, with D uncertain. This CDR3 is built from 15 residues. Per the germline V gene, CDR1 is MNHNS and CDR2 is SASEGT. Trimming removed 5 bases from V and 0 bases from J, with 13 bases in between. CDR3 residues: CASSSRTSLNTEAFF. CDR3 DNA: TGTGCCAGCAGTTCCCGGACTTCCCTGAACACTGAAGCTTTCTTT.

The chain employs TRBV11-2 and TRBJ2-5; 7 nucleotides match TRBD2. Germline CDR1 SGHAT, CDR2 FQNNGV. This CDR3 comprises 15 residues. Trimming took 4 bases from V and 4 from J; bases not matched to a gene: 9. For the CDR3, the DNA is TGTGCCAGCAGCTGGAAGCCGGGGAGGGGAGAGACCCAGTACTTC. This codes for CASSWKPGRGETQYF.

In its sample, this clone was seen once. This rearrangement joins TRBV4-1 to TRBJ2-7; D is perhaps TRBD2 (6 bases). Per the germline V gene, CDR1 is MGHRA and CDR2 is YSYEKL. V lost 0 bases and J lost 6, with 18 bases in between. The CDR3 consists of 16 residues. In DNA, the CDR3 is TGCGCCAGCAGCCAAGAGGCCGGGGGTTGGGGCTCCGAGCAGTACTTC. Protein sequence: CASSQEAGGWGSEQYF.